Below are 10 T cell receptor beta chains sequenced from a single sample in a study of T cell repertoires in cytomegalovirus infection. MiXCR was run by TCRdb on the reads, yielding one entry per CDR3 protein. Of some 940,000 distinct CDR3 sequences in the sample, approximately 30% were seen once. Antigen specificity for these receptors is unknown. The sample in question was cultured CD8+ T cells from PBMCs, obtained from culture after CMV antigen stimulation. Source of these receptors: a human donor in good health (CMV status not recorded). Some clones in this sample may be carry-over from other donors' samples.

V usage is TRBV28 and J usage is TRBJ1-5, with 9 positions matching TRBD1. CDR3 length: 15 amino acids. V gave up 5 bases and J gave up 5 bases; unmatched junction bases: 7. CDR1 MDHEN and CDR2 SYDVKM come from the germline V gene. CDR3 sequence (DNA): TGTGCCAGCAGTATCCGGGACAGGGCTTATCAGCCCCAGCATTTT. Translated: CASSIRDRAYQPQHF.

The rearrangement joins TRBV29-1 to TRBJ1-1; D call uncertain. This CDR3 is built from 14 residues. V lost 7 bases and J lost 1, with 16 bases in between. CDR1 and CDR2 (germline): SQVTM, ANQGSEA. CDR3 nucleotide sequence: TGCAGCGACGAGATTGGGTTGGAGAACACTGAAGCTTTCTTT. It codes for CSDEIGLENTEAFF.

This clonotype turned up a few times. The chain employs TRBV7-9 and TRBJ2-5; D is undetermined. The CDR3 sequence is 14 residues long. Per the germline V gene, CDR1 is SEHNR and CDR2 is FQNEAQ (reference sequence). V lost 2 bases and J 2 bases, leaving 9 bases between the germline ends. The CDR3 sequence: CASSLRLGQETQYF. DNA of the CDR3: TGTGCCAGCAGCTTACGTCTAGGGCAAGAGACCCAGTACTTC.

This clonotype has more than one count but fewer than ten. The rearrangement links TRBV7-9 to TRBJ1-1, with TRBD1 matching over 7 bases. The V gene end was trimmed by 4 bases and the J gene end by 8 bases; junction bases not matched to a gene: 7. The CDR3 contains 13 residues. Germline CDR1 reads SEHNR; CDR2 reads FQNEAQ (reference sequence). The CDR3 bases are TGTGCCAGCAGCTCCCAACTGGACAGGGAAGCTTTCTTT. Translating gives CASSSQLDREAFF.

This clonotype was seen many times. The V gene is TRBV7-2, the J gene TRBJ1-1; TRBD1 matches at 7 bases. The trim removed 1 base at V and 4 bases at J, leaving 3 bases unmatched. CDR3 size: 14 residues. The germline V gene encodes CDR1 SGHTA and CDR2 FQGNSA. The CDR3 DNA follows: TGTGCCAGCAGCTTAGTGTCAGGGGGCACTGAAGCTTTCTTT. This sequence encodes CASSLVSGGTEAFF.

This clonotype appeared a few times. The chain recombines TRBV7-9 with TRBJ2-3, with TRBD2 matching 8 bases. V dropped 10 bases and J dropped 2; count of bases not matched to a gene: 11. The CDR3 has 15 amino acids. Germline lookup yields CDR1 SEHNR and CDR2 FQNEAQ (reference sequence). The CDR3 coding sequence is TGTGCCATCTTGTGGCGCGGGAGGTTCACAGATACGCAGTATTTT. Translating it yields CAILWRGRFTDTQYF.

This clonotype has only a few counts. J is TRBJ1-2 and V is TRBV9; no clear D. The V gene lost 1 base and the J gene lost 0 bases, with 10 bases spanning the gap. This CDR3 comprises 15 residues. Looked up from germline, CDR1 is SGDLS and CDR2 is YYNGEE. The CDR3 reads CASSVTDTANYGYTF. CDR3 sequence (DNA): TGTGCCAGCAGCGTAACAGATACAGCTAACTATGGCTACACCTTC.

In this sample, this clonotype turned up a few times. The chain joins TRBV24-1 to TRBJ1-5, with D hard to call. Trimming cost V 3 bases and J 3 bases, with 14 bases left between them. CDR1 KGHDR and CDR2 SFDVKD come from the germline V gene. This CDR3 comprises 16 residues. The CDR3, as DNA: TGTGCCACCAGTGATACCTCGGGGTATGCCAATCAGCCCCAGCATTTT. Translation: CATSDTSGYANQPQHF.

This chain joins TRBV7-9 and TRBJ1-4; D not certain. The V end was cut by 1 base, the J end by 8 bases, with 20 bases between. CDR3 length: 17 residues. The germline CDR1 and CDR2 sequences are SEHNR and FQNEAQ (reference sequence). The CDR3, as DNA: TGTGCCAGCAGCTTAGAGCCGGGGAGAGTCGCGAGGGAAAAACTGTTTTTT. Its protein product is CASSLEPGRVAREKLFF.

The rearrangement joins TRBV6-1 to TRBJ1-5, with D possibly being TRBD1 (6 bases). V shed 6 bases and J shed 6 bases, with 15 bases lying between them. The CDR3 runs to 14 residues. Per the germline V gene, CDR1 is MNHNS and CDR2 is SASEGT. CDR3 bases: TGTGCCAGCAGGACAACAGGGAGAGGTCAGCCCCAGCATTTT. Its translation is CASRTTGRGQPQHF.